The entry below gives a single T cell receptor (beta chain) sequence along with its context. Other DNA sequences in this sample translate to the same CDR3. This CDR3 comprises 13 residues. V was trimmed by 6 bases and J by 3 bases, leaving 9 bases between them. Germline V CDR1 and CDR2: SGHNT, YENEEA. The sample is drawn from a study of blood T cell repertoires in COVID-19. Study-level background: PBMCs, B-cell-depleted T cells, or T cells were the source of the cDNA or gDNA that made up the material.

Per the study methods: Reference gene primer amplification gave estimated nucleated cell counts. Libraries were prepared by immunoSEQ multiplex PCR; TCRdb keeps only in-frame clonotypes and omits some of them. That table furnishes V, J and clone size, whereas the DNA furnished D and trimming. Of roughly 100,000 clones listed, 85% are singletons. The sequencing input was peripheral blood. This sequence was found in a woman aged 70 to 79 with active or convalescent COVID-19. V and J are TRBV11-3 and TRBJ2-1; D is undetermined. CDR3 sequence: CASSSGLYNEQFF. The CDR3 nucleotides read TGTGCCAGCAGTTCGGGTCTCTACAATGAGCAGTTCTTC.